This TCR beta chain originates from a study of blood T cell repertoires in COVID-19. Overall study context: Collection of acute and convalescent COVID-19 samples took place in the United States, Italy and Spain.

Profiled with immunoSEQ multiplex PCR; TCRdb holds only in-frame clones, not every one. The data show 45,000 to 55,000 clones, about 87% seen once. The germline gives CDR1 SEHNR, CDR2 FQNEAQ (reference sequence). Trimming took 3 bases from V and 9 from J; bases not matched to a gene: 6. CDR3 length: 14 residues. The rearrangement uses TRBV7-9 and TRBJ1-1; 11 bases line up with TRBD1. The TCR sequence derives from a man at least 80 years old with acute or convalescent COVID-19. The sequenced material came from peripheral blood. This CDR3 is CASSFPDRGLKAFF. CDR3 nucleotides: TGTGCCAGCAGCTTCCCGGACAGGGGGCTGAAAGCTTTCTTT.